These 30 T cell receptor beta chains originate from one sample sequenced in a study of identical twins' blood T cells. Using its own MiXCR run on the 5' RACE reads, TCRdb lists one record per CDR3 protein. The sample includes fewer than 450,000 distinct CDR3 sequences, about 28% of them seen just once. The sequencing input was PBMCs. Source of these receptors: a woman aged 18-49 years in good health.

This clonotype came up a few times. The chain combines TRBV29-1 with TRBJ2-7; 9 bases match TRBD1. The trim removed 0 bases at V and 6 bases at J, leaving 6 bases unmatched. Germline V gene sequence: CDR1 SQVTM, CDR2 ANQGSEA. The CDR3 sequence is 14 residues long. CDR3: CSVEDRGQGSEQYF. CDR3 nucleotides: TGCAGCGTTGAAGATCGCGGACAGGGGAGCGAGCAGTACTTC.

This clonotype was counted a few times. V usage is TRBV20-1 and J usage is TRBJ1-5; a possible D gene is TRBD1 (6 bases). The V end was cut by 1 base, the J end by 7 bases, with 14 bases between. From germline, CDR1 is DFQATT and CDR2 SNEGSKA (reference sequence). This CDR3 has 14 residues. DNA for the CDR3: TGCAGTGCTAGAGGATGGACAGTGGACCAGCCCCAGCATTTT. Protein sequence: CSARGWTVDQPQHF.

This clonotype was counted between two and nine times. This rearrangement joins TRBV14 to TRBJ1-4; D gene uncertain. This CDR3 is 14 amino acids long. Trimming removed 1 base at V and 8 bases at J, with 11 bases between. The germline gives CDR1 SGHDN, CDR2 FVKESK. The CDR3 loop reads CASSQVGLEEKLFF. CDR3 coding DNA: TGTGCCAGCAGCCAAGTAGGCCTCGAAGAAAAACTGTTTTTT. The variable domain in full, completed from reference TRBV14 and TRBJ1-4, reads EAGVTQFPSHSVIEKGQTVTLRCDPISGHDNLYWYRRVMGKEIKFLLHFVKESKQDESGMPNNRFLAERTGGTYSTLKVQPAELEDSGVYFCASSQVGLEEKLFFGSGTQLSVL.

In this sample, this clonotype turned up a few times. V gene TRBV29-1 combines with J gene TRBJ1-1; D is ambiguous. This CDR3 has 11 residues. V was shortened by 7 bases and J by 5 bases, with 11 bases between the two germline ends. Per germline, CDR1 SQVTM and CDR2 ANQGSEA. CDR3 sequence: CSASSWTEAFF. CDR3 DNA: TGCAGCGCTTCGAGCTGGACTGAAGCTTTCTTT. The complete variable domain, with remaining parts taken from reference TRBV29-1 and TRBJ1-1, reads SAVISQKPSRDICQRGTSLTIQCQVDSQVTMMFWYRQQPGQSLTLIATANQGSEATYESGFVIDKFPISRPNLTFSTLTVSNMSPEDSSIYLCSASSWTEAFFGQGTRLTVV.

The sample holds a few counts of this clonotype. This rearrangement joins TRBV12-3 or TRBV12-4 to TRBJ1-2; D not certain. Between the trimmed V and J ends, which lost 3 bases and 10 bases, there was a span of 9 bases. The CDR3 sequence is 11 residues long. The CDR3 protein is CASSFSRDYTF. In DNA form, the CDR3 reads TGTGCCAGCAGTTTTTCGAGGGACTACACCTTC.

The V gene is TRBV7-2, the J gene TRBJ1-1; D is unresolved. Per germline, CDR1 SGHTA and CDR2 FQGNSA. V gave up 5 bases and J gave up 7 bases, with 11 bases separating them. CDR3 size: 12 residues. The CDR3 nucleotides are TGTGCCAGCAGCCGCCGGGTACATGAAGCTTTCTTT. This translates into CASSRRVHEAFF. Using reference TRBV7-2 and TRBJ1-1 for the parts outside the CDR3, the full variable domain is GAGVSQSPSNKVTEKGKDVELRCDPISGHTALYWYRQSLGQGLEFLIYFQGNSAPDKSGLPSDRFSAERTGGSVSTLTIQRTQQEDSAVYLCASSRRVHEAFFGQGTRLTVV.

This chain connects TRBV3-1 to TRBJ2-1; TRBD2 might be the D (7 bases). The CDR3 length is 17 residues. Trimming took 4 bases from V and 6 from J, leaving 22 bases between them. Germline lookup yields CDR1 LGHDT and CDR2 YNNKEL (reference sequence). Here the CDR3 reads CASSPPNRWGGFNEQFF. The CDR3 DNA is TGTGCCAGCAGCCCGCCTAATCGGTGGGGGGGCTTCAATGAGCAGTTCTTC.

This chain joins TRBV20-1 and TRBJ1-2, with D uncertain. Germline CDR1 is DFQATT and CDR2 is SNEGSKA (reference sequence). V lost 3 bases and J lost 4, with 6 bases in between. The CDR3 has 11 amino acids. This CDR3 is CSARSTYGYTF. CDR3 nucleotide sequence: TGCAGTGCTAGGTCGACCTATGGCTACACCTTC.

This clonotype was detected only a few times. The V gene is TRBV29-1, the J gene TRBJ1-2, with 8 bases lining up with TRBD1. With 6 bases clipped from V and 8 bases from J, the junction kept 5 bases outside the gene matches. This CDR3 spans 11 amino acids. The germline gives CDR1 SQVTM, CDR2 ANQGSEA. The CDR3 sequence is CSVTGGNGYTF. CDR3 nucleotide sequence: TGCAGCGTCACAGGGGGGAACGGCTACACCTTC.

This clonotype came up a few times. The chain links TRBV9 to TRBJ2-5, with 8 bases that match TRBD2. The J segment lost 5 bases and the V segment lost 4 bases, leaving 13 bases of the junction unmatched. This CDR3 is built from 16 residues. Germline CDR1 reads SGDLS; CDR2 reads YYNGEE. The CDR3 DNA is TGTGCCAGCAGCCTCAGAGGAGCGGGAGTGTTTGAGACCCAGTACTTC. It codes for CASSLRGAGVFETQYF.

This clonotype was seen more than once but under ten times. This sequence joins TRBV19 and TRBJ1-5; unclear D gene. The CDR3 has 15 amino acids. Looked up from germline, CDR1 is LNHDA and CDR2 is SQIVND (reference sequence). V lost 1 base to trimming and J lost 5 bases, with 12 bases between them. The CDR3 region is CASSIGLRLYQPQHF. The CDR3 DNA reads as TGTGCCAGTAGTATAGGGCTCAGACTATATCAGCCCCAGCATTTT.

A note on this clonotype: The junction shows a germline mismatch at one end, possibly a read error. The rearrangement uses TRBV7-7 and TRBJ2-2; possibly TRBD2 for D (6 bases). Germline values: CDR1 SSHAT, CDR2 FNYEAQ (reference sequence). The CDR3 length is 12 residues. CDR3 bases: TGTGCTAGCAAGGAGGGCACCGGGGAGCTGTTTTTT. Its translation: CASKEGTGELFF. The entire variable domain, with the rest obtained from reference TRBV7-7 and TRBJ2-2, is as follows: GAGVSQSPRYKVTKRGQDVTLRCDPISSHATLYWYQQALGQGPEFLTYFNYEAQPDKSGLPSDRFSAERPEGSISTLTIQRTEQRDSAMYRCASKEGTGELFFGEGSRLTVL.

This clonotype was seen a handful of times. This rearrangement joins TRBV28 to TRBJ1-2, with D unclear. V lost 7 bases to trimming and J lost 4 bases, with 19 bases between them. The germline V gene has CDR1 MDHEN and CDR2 SYDVKM. The CDR3 is made up of 15 amino acids. The CDR3 here is CASTPTAGSRYGYTF. Here the CDR3 DNA reads TGTGCCAGCACCCCGACGGCAGGTTCCCGCTATGGCTACACCTTC.

The rearrangement links TRBV20-1 to TRBJ1-1, with D unclear. The CDR3 is 12 amino acids. Germline loops: CDR1 DFQATT, CDR2 SNEGSKA (reference sequence). Trimming left V 1 base short and J 7 bases short, with 10 bases between. The CDR3 sequence: CSARGSVYEAFF. The CDR3 DNA reads as TGCAGTGCTAGAGGCAGCGTCTATGAAGCTTTCTTT.

This chain links TRBV19 with TRBJ1-1, with D uncertain. V dropped 2 bases and J dropped 0 bases, with 7 bases sitting between them. Germline lookup yields CDR1 LNHDA and CDR2 SQIVND (reference sequence). The CDR3 length is 14 residues. The CDR3 DNA reads as TGTGCCAGTAGTATAACACCTATGAACACTGAAGCTTTCTTT. This encodes CASSITPMNTEAFF.

The chain is built from TRBV20-1 and TRBJ2-2; D gene unclear. The CDR3 is made up of 13 amino acids. Germline loops: CDR1 DFQATT, CDR2 SNEGSKA (reference sequence). Trimming removed 5 bases at V and 4 bases at J, with 11 bases between. The CDR3 reads CSASDLGTGELFF. DNA for the CDR3: TGCAGTGCTTCCGACCTCGGCACCGGGGAGCTGTTTTTT.

This clonotype showed up many times. The chain couples TRBV20-1 to TRBJ2-1, with TRBD2 identical over 8 bases. Losses at the gene ends were 7 bases for V and 8 bases for J; bases not matched to a gene: 10. In germline, CDR1 is DFQATT, CDR2 SNEGSKA (reference sequence). The CDR3 extends over 13 amino acids. The CDR3 sequence: CSVQLAEWDEQFF. The CDR3 nucleotides are TGCAGTGTGCAACTAGCGGAGTGGGATGAGCAGTTCTTC.

A few counts support this clonotype. The chain combines TRBV10-3 with TRBJ2-3; D is possibly TRBD2 (6 bases). The CDR3 is 15 residues long. Germline-derived CDR1 and CDR2 are ENHRY and SYGVKD. Trimming took off 6 bases at V and 2 bases at J, with 15 bases between the two ends. The CDR3 sequence: CAISALASNTDTQYF. The CDR3, as DNA: TGTGCCATCAGCGCTCTAGCGAGTAACACAGATACGCAGTATTTT.

The chain couples TRBV19 to TRBJ2-2; perhaps TRBD2 as D (5 bases). CDR3 length equals 16 residues. Germline CDR1 is LNHDA and CDR2 is SQIVND (reference sequence). Trimming stripped 3 bases from V and 0 bases from J, with 11 bases between. CDR3 nucleotides: TGTGCCAGTAGTATTCGGAGGCAGCCGAACACCGGGGAGCTGTTTTTT. Translation gives CASSIRRQPNTGELFF.

At least ten counts were recorded for this clonotype. The V gene is TRBV19, the J gene TRBJ2-7, with TRBD2 identical over 8 bases. V was clipped by 1 base and J by 3 bases; unmatched bases: 14. Germline CDR1 and CDR2: LNHDA and SQIVND (reference sequence). The CDR3 length is 18 residues. The CDR3 nucleotides read TGTGCCAGTAGTATAGTCGTTACTAGCGGCACCACCTACTACGAGCAGTACTTC. Translation gives CASSIVVTSGTTYYEQYF.

The chain carries TRBV5-1 and TRBJ2-1; the D is unclear. The CDR3 consists of 12 residues. V was pared by 1 base and J by 9 bases, with 8 bases between. Per the germline V gene, CDR1 is SGHRS and CDR2 is YFSETQ. CDR3 DNA sequence: TGCGCCAGCAGCTTGTCCGCAGGTGAGCAGTTCTTC. It codes for CASSLSAGEQFF.

This clonotype appeared many times. This chain uses TRBV3-1 with TRBJ2-3; D is undetermined. CDR3 length equals 13 residues. V gave up 0 bases and J gave up 5 bases, with 6 bases separating them. Germline V gene lookup returns CDR1 LGHDT and CDR2 YNNKEL (reference sequence). The CDR3 is CASSQDYRDTQYF. The CDR3 nucleotides are TGTGCCAGCAGCCAAGATTACAGAGATACGCAGTATTTT.

V is TRBV11-3 and J is TRBJ1-6; 9 positions agree with TRBD1. Trimming removed 2 bases from V and 3 bases from J; junction bases left unmatched: 2. The germline V gene encodes CDR1 SGHNT and CDR2 YENEEA. This CDR3 has 16 amino acids. Here the CDR3 DNA reads TGTGCCAGCAGCTTACCGACAGGGGGCTATAATTCACCCCTCCACTTT. It yields the protein CASSLPTGGYNSPLHF.

In nucleotides, the CDR3 is TGCAGTGCTAGCTGGGACAGGGATGGGAACTATGGCTACACCTTC. It translates to CSASWDRDGNYGYTF. The chain uses TRBV20-1 and TRBJ1-2, with 9 bases aligning to TRBD1. This CDR3 is built from 15 residues. In germline, CDR1 is DFQATT, CDR2 SNEGSKA (reference sequence). V dropped 3 bases and J dropped 2; count of bases not matched to a gene: 7.

This clonotype was observed many times. The chain carries TRBV20-1 and TRBJ1-1; D might be TRBD1 (5 bases). Trimming removed 0 bases at V and 0 bases at J, with 11 bases between. Per the germline V gene, CDR1 is DFQATT and CDR2 is SNEGSKA (reference sequence). CDR3 length: 15 residues. The CDR3 protein is CSARDRRGMNTEAFF. In DNA, the CDR3 is TGCAGTGCTAGAGATCGTAGGGGAATGAACACTGAAGCTTTCTTT.

This clonotype has a count of ten or more. The rearrangement uses TRBV20-1 and TRBJ1-1; 7 positions match TRBD1. V trimming: 6 bases; J trimming: 8 bases; junction bases outside the gene matches: 6. CDR3 size: 11 residues. The germline V gene has CDR1 DFQATT and CDR2 SNEGSKA (reference sequence). Written as DNA, the CDR3 is TGCAGTGCCGCCAGGGGGGAAGAAGCTTTCTTT. It specifies CSAARGEEAFF.

The rearrangement joins TRBV21-1 to TRBJ1-6. TRBV21-1 is recorded as a pseudogene. The CDR3 has 10 amino acids. CDR3 region: CASKGSPLHF. CDR3 coding DNA: TGTGCCAGCAAGGGATCACCCCTCCACTTT.

With regard to this clonotype: A much larger clone is a single base away; this may be a read error. The chain employs TRBV10-3 and TRBJ2-3; 14 positions match TRBD2. The CDR3 has 16 residues. Per germline, CDR1 ENHRY and CDR2 SYGVKD. Written as DNA, the CDR3 is TGTGCCATCAGTCAACGGACTAGCGGGGGGTCAGATACGCATTATTTT. Amino acid sequence: CAISQRTSGGSDTHYF.

This clonotype was counted a few times. The gene calls are TRBV12-3 or TRBV12-4 and TRBJ1-2; no definite D call. The CDR3 is made up of 13 amino acids. Trimming left V 4 bases short and J 2 bases short, with 8 bases between. The CDR3 region is CASSYEANYGYTF. The CDR3 DNA sequence: TGTGCCAGCAGTTATGAAGCGAACTATGGCTACACCTTC.

This clonotype was seen a handful of times. The chain combines TRBV12-3 or TRBV12-4 with TRBJ1-2; D is unresolved. The CDR3 extends over 15 amino acids. V was shortened by 3 bases and J by 4 bases, with 15 bases between the two germline ends. CDR3 sequence reads: CASSFFTVKGYGYTF. CDR3 DNA sequence: TGTGCCAGCAGTTTCTTTACGGTGAAGGGCTATGGCTACACCTTC.